This paragraph reports one TCR beta chain. V was clipped by 1 base and J by 4 bases; unmatched bases: 8. From germline, CDR1 is DFQATT and CDR2 SNEGSKA (reference sequence). CDR3 length: 17 amino acids. TCR beta CDR3 sequences were amplified from RNA transcripts. An initial round of RT-PCR targeting the TCR CDR3 relied on the HTBI primer set. TCRdb itself ran the multiplex PCR reads through MiXCR, one entry per CDR3 protein. The sample gives 110,000 to 150,000 distinct CDR3 sequences, 22% of which show up once; roughly 71% is in the top ten. This sample is drawn from a study of T cells in Graves' hyperthyroidism and ophthalmopathy.

V is TRBV20-1 and J is TRBJ2-5, with TRBD2 matching 14 bases. This TCR derives from a woman between 45 and 60 years old with Graves' hyperthyroidism that later progressed to Graves' ophthalmopathy. Sequenced: blood. The CDR3 sequence: CSARVPLGLAGVETQYF. CDR3 in DNA: TGCAGTGCTAGAGTCCCCCTGGGACTAGCGGGAGTAGAGACCCAGTACTTC.